What follows are 8 T cell receptor beta chains derived from one specimen sequenced in a study of cytomegalovirus exposure and HLA in healthy donors. This table comes from immunoSEQ multiplex PCR, and its TCRdb copy is limited to in-frame clones, with some not included. Of 160,000 or so clones detected, more than 70% appear once; the ten largest clones hold more than 8.5%. Source material: PBMCs. These receptors were obtained from a man younger than 45 in good health and CMV-seropositive.

This clone was recorded only once. The chain is built from TRBV5-1 and TRBJ1-1, with 8 bases fitting TRBD1. J gave up 1 base and V 4 bases, and 6 bases lay outside the gene matches. Looked up from germline, CDR1 is SGHRS and CDR2 is YFSETQ. There are 15 residues in the CDR3. CDR3 loop: CASSRTGISNTEAFF. The CDR3 DNA reads as TGCGCCAGCAGCAGGACAGGGATCTCGAACACTGAAGCTTTCTTT. Full variable domain (remainder filled in from reference TRBV5-1 and TRBJ1-1): KAGVTQTPRYLIKTRGQQVTLSCSPISGHRSVSWYQQTPGQGLQFLFEYFSETQRNKGNFPGRFSGRQFSNSRSEMNVSTLELGDSALYLCASSRTGISNTEAFFGQGTRLTVV.

The CDR3 is CASSLGEGPDTQYF. The CDR3 region has the DNA TGTGCCAGCAGTTTAGGAGAGGGTCCAGATACGCAGTATTTT. V is TRBV28 and J is TRBJ2-3, with a tentative D call TRBD2 (5 bases). The germline V gene encodes CDR1 MDHEN and CDR2 SYDVKM. The CDR3 sequence is 14 residues long. V was clipped by 2 bases and J by 4 bases, with 10 bases between them.

This chain's CDR3 is CATSRYRDRGGYTF. The CDR3 nucleotides read TGTGCCACCAGCAGATACCGGGACAGGGGGGGCTACACCTTC. The rearrangement joins TRBV15 to TRBJ1-2; 11 nucleotides agree with TRBD1. The germline V gene has CDR1 LNHNV and CDR2 YYDKDF (reference sequence). V shed 2 bases, J shed 8 bases, and the junction held 4 bases outside the gene matches. This CDR3 has 14 residues.

This chain uses TRBV9 with TRBJ2-6, with D unclear. V was clipped by 2 bases and J by 1 base, with 7 bases between them. CDR3 length: 15 residues. Germline V gene lookup returns CDR1 SGDLS and CDR2 YYNGEE. Here the CDR3 DNA reads TGTGCCAGCAGCGTCTCGAGATCTGGGGCCAACGTCCTGACTTTC. The encoded protein is CASSVSRSGANVLTF.

This rearrangement joins TRBV5-1 to TRBJ1-2; 7 positions match TRBD1. Per the germline V gene, CDR1 is SGHRS and CDR2 is YFSETQ. V dropped 4 bases and J dropped 4; count of bases not matched to a gene: 13. The CDR3 spans 16 residues. The CDR3 spells CASSLLTGHLGYGYTF. In nucleotides, the CDR3 is TGCGCCAGCAGCCTACTGACAGGGCACCTTGGCTATGGCTACACCTTC. Complete variable domain (other parts from reference TRBV5-1 and TRBJ1-2): KAGVTQTPRYLIKTRGQQVTLSCSPISGHRSVSWYQQTPGQGLQFLFEYFSETQRNKGNFPGRFSGRQFSNSRSEMNVSTLELGDSALYLCASSLLTGHLGYGYTFGSGTRLTVV.

The chain carries TRBV6-4 and TRBJ2-5; TRBD2 is a possible D gene (7 bases). In germline, CDR1 is MRHNA, CDR2 SNTAGT. Trimming cost V 6 bases and J 0 bases, with 26 bases left between them. CDR3 size: 19 residues. The CDR3 nucleotides read TGTGCCAGCAGCCTGTCGGGGGGCGCATCTAGCGGCAACCAAGAGACCCAGTACTTC. This sequence encodes CASSLSGGASSGNQETQYF.

The gene calls are TRBV6-5 and TRBJ1-2; 7 nucleotides match TRBD1. Looked up from germline, CDR1 is MNHEY and CDR2 is SVGAGI. This CDR3 has 16 amino acids. The V and J ends lost 2 bases and 5 bases, in that order; junction bases with no gene match: 11. The DNA for the CDR3 is TGTGCCAGCAGTTACCCAGGCCCTACAGGGGCGTATGGCTACACCTTC. Translating it yields CASSYPGPTGAYGYTF.

The V and J genes are TRBV7-9 and TRBJ1-4; TRBD1 aligns across 9 bases. V lost 5 bases to trimming and J lost 8 bases; unmatched junction nucleotides: 6. There are 14 residues in the CDR3. Germline V lookup: CDR1 SEHNR, CDR2 FQNEAQ (reference sequence). As DNA, the CDR3 is TGTGCCAGCAGCCCAACGACAGGGGGAGAAAAACTGTTTTTT. Its translation: CASSPTTGGEKLFF.